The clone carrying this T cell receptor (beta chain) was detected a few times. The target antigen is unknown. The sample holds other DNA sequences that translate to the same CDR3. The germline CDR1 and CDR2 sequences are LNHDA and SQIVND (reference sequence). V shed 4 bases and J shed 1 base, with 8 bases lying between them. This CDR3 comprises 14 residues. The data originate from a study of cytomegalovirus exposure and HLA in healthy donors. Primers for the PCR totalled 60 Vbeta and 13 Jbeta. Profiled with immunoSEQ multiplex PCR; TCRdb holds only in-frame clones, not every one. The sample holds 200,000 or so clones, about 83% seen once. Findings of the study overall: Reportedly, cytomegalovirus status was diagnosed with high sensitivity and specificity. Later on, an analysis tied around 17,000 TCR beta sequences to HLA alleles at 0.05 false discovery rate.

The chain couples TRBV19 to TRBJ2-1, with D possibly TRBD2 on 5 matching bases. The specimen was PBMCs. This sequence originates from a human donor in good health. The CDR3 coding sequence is TGTGCCAGTAGTAGCGGGTCGTCCTACAATGAGCAGTTCTTC. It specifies CASSSGSSYNEQFF. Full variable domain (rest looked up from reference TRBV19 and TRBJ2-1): DGGITQSPKYLFRKEGQNVTLSCEQNLNHDAMYWYRQDPGQGLRLIYYSQIVNDFQKGDIAEGYSVSREKKESFPLTVTSAQKNPTAFYLCASSSGSSYNEQFFGPGTRLTVL.